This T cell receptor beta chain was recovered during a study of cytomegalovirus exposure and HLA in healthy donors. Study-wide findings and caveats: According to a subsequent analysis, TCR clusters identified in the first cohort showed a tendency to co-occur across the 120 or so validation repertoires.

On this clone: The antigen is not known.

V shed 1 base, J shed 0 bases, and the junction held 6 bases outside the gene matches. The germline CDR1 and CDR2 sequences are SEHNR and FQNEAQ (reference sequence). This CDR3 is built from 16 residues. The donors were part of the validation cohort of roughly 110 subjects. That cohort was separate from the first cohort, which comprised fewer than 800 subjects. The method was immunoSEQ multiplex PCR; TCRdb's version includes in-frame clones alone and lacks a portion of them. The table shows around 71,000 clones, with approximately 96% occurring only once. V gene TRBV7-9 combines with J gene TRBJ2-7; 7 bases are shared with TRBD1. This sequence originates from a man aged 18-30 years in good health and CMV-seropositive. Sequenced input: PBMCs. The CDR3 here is CASSLGDSVISYEQYF. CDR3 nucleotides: TGTGCCAGCAGCTTAGGGGACAGCGTCATCTCCTACGAGCAGTACTTC.